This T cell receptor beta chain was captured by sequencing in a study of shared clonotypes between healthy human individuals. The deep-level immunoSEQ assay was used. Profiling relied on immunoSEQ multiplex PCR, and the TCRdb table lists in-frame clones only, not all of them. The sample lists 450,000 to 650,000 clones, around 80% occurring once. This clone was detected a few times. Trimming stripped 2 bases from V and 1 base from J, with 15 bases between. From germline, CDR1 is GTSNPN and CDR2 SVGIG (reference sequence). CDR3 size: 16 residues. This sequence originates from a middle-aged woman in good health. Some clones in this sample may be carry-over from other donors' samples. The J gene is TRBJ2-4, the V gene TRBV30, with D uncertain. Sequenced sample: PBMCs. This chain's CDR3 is CAWSHNGGFAKNIQYF. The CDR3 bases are TGTGCCTGGAGTCACAACGGTGGGTTCGCCAAAAACATTCAGTACTTC.